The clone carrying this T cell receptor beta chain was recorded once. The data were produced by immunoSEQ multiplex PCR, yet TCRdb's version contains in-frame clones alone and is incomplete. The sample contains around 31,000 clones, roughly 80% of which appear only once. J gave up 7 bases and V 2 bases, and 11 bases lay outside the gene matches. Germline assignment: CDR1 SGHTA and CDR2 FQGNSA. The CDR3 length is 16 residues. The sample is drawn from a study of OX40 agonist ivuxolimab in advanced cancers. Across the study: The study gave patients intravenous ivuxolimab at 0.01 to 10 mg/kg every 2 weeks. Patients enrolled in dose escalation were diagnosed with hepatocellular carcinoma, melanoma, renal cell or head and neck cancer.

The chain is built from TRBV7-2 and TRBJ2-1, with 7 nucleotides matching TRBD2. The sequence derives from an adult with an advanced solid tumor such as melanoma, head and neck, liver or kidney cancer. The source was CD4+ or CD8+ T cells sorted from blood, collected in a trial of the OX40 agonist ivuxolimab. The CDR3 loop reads CASSLTRAGVGNEQFF. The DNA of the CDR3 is TGTGCCAGCAGCTTAACACGGGCGGGAGTGGGGAATGAGCAGTTCTTC.